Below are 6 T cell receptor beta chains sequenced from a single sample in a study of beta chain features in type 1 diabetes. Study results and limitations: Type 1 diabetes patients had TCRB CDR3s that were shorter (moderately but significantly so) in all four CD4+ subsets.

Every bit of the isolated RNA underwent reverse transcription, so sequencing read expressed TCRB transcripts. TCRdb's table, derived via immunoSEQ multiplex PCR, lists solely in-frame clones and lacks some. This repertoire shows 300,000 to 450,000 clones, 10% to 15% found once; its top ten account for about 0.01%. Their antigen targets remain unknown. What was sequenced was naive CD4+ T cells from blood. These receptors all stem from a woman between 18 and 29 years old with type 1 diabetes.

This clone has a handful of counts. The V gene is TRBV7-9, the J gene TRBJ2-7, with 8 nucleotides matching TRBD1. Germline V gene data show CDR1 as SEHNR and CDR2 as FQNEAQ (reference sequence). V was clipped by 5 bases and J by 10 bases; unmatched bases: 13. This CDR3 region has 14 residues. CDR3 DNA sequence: TGTGCCAGCAGCCTCACCGGACAGGGCGGGATTCAGTACTTC. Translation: CASSLTGQGGIQYF. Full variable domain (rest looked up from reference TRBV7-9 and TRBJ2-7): DTGVSQNPRHKITKRGQNVTFRCDPISEHNRLYWYRQTLGQGPEFLTYFQNEAQLEKSRLLSDRFSAERPKGSFSTLEIQRTEQGDSAMYLCASSLTGQGGIQYFGPGTRLTVT.

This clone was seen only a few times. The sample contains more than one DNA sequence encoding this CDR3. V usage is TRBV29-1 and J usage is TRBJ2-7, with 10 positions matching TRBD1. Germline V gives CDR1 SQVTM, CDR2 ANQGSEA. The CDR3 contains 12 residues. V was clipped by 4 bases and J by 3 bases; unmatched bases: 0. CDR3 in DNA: TGCAGCGTTGGGACAGGGGGCTACGAGCAGTACTTC. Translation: CSVGTGGYEQYF.

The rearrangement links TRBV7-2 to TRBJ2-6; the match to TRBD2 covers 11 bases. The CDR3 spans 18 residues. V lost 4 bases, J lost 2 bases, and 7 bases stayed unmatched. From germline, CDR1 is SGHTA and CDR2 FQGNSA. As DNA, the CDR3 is TGTGCCAGCAGCTGGTCCGGGACTAGCGGAGCTGGGGCCAACGTCCTGACTTTC. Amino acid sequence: CASSWSGTSGAGANVLTF.

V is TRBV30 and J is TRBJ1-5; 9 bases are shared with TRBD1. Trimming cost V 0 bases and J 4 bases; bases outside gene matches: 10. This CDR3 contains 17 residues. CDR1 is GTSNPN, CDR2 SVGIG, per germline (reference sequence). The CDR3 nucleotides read TGTGCCTGGAGTGTGGGACAGGGAAGACGGCGGAATCAGCCCCAGCATTTT. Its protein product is CAWSVGQGRRRNQPQHF.

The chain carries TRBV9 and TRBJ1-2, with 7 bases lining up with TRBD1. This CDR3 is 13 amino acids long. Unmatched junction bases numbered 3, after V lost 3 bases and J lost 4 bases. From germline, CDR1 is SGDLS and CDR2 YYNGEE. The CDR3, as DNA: TGTGCCAGCAGCGAAACAGGGGCCTATGGCTACACCTTC. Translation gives CASSETGAYGYTF.

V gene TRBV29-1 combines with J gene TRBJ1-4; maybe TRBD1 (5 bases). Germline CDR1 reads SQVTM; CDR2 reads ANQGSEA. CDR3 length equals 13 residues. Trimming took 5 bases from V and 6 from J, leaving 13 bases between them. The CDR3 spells CSVTRRGDEKLFF. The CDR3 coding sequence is TGCAGCGTTACCCGTCGGGGGGATGAAAAACTGTTTTTT.